This entry concerns a single TCR beta chain. Its antigen is as yet unknown. This specimen comes from a study of T cells in localized non-small cell lung cancer. Profiling relied on immunoSEQ multiplex PCR, and the TCRdb table lists in-frame clones only, not all of them. The table lists approximately 140,000 clones, 70% to 90% of them singletons. Findings and caveats of the study: Only one tumor region was sequenced, so heterogeneity remains possible.

The TCR was taken from a female donor of 60 years or more with stage I lung adenocarcinoma. The material sequenced was peripheral blood, taken before any cancer treatment.

The CDR3 here is CASSSRTGKGTKTQYF. The CDR3 DNA follows: TGTGCCAGCAGTTCCCGGACAGGGAAGGGTACGAAGACCCAGTACTTC. V is TRBV27 and J is TRBJ2-5; 8 nucleotides agree with TRBD1. Germline V CDR1 and CDR2: MNHEY, SMNVEV (reference sequence). V lost 4 bases and J lost 6; bases outside the gene matches: 13. The CDR3 length is 16 residues.